This T cell receptor (beta chain) was recovered during a study of blood T cells in healthy people across ages. Study-level results: Changes in expanded clonotypes were possibly confounded, as the CMV status of donors was unknown.

Whenever a sample was processed, at least 7 million PBMCs were isolated. Trimming stripped 11 bases from V and 0 bases from J, with 8 bases between. CDR3 length equals 12 residues. Looked up from germline, CDR1 is MNHEY and CDR2 is SVGEGT. This clonotype was observed a few times. What it binds is not known. PCR was performed a second time for 7 to 11 cycles using a sample-barcoded 5' primer and a J-beta primer mix. Sequencing yielded, for each sample, at least 3 million paired-end reads carrying CDR3. TCRdb passed the 5' RACE reads through MiXCR, listing each CDR3 protein once. The data contain 750,000 to 850,000 distinct CDR3 sequences, approximately 25% of them seen just once; the ten biggest clones take up more than 3%. These data also formed part of another study, on T cells of mothers and their children.

This rearrangement joins TRBV6-2 or TRBV6-3 to TRBJ1-5; no firm D call. This TCR was recovered from a boy aged 5-17 years in good health. Sample: blood. CDR3 bases: TGTGCCTCTGGATATAGCAATCAGCCCCAGCATTTT. This translates into CASGYSNQPQHF.